The 3 T cell receptor beta chains below come from one sample, sequenced in a study of blood T cell repertoires in COVID-19. The assay was immunoSEQ multiplex PCR, and TCRdb's table has in-frame clones only and misses some. The sample holds about 94,000 clones, approximately 84% seen once. Sequencing used peripheral blood. The receptors come from a man in his fifties or sixties with acute or convalescent COVID-19.

The chain recombines TRBV9 with TRBJ2-6, with D possibly matching TRBD1 (5 bases). Looked up from germline, CDR1 is SGDLS and CDR2 is YYNGEE. This CDR3 spans 15 amino acids. Trimming stripped 2 bases from V and 2 bases from J, with 8 bases between. The CDR3 spells CASSVRDTGANVLTF. The CDR3 bases are TGTGCCAGCAGCGTCAGGGATACTGGGGCCAACGTCCTGACTTTC.

The sample holds one count of this clone. The chain is built from TRBV19 and TRBJ1-2, with 7 bases matching TRBD1. This CDR3 contains 16 residues. The junction had 13 bases not matched to a gene; V was cut back by 5 bases and J by 4 bases. Germline lookup yields CDR1 LNHDA and CDR2 SQIVND (reference sequence). DNA for the CDR3: TGTGCCAGTAGTTCGCCGGGACAGAGAAGAGGCTATGGCTACACCTTC. Translating gives CASSSPGQRRGYGYTF. The full variable domain, completed using reference TRBV19 and TRBJ1-2, is DGGITQSPKYLFRKEGQNVTLSCEQNLNHDAMYWYRQDPGQGLRLIYYSQIVNDFQKGDIAEGYSVSREKKESFPLTVTSAQKNPTAFYLCASSSPGQRRGYGYTFGSGTRLTVV.

Only one count was recorded for this clone. The rearrangement joins TRBV24-1 to TRBJ1-5; 12 bases match TRBD1. Germline assignment: CDR1 KGHDR and CDR2 SFDVKD. This CDR3 region has 20 residues. The V gene end was trimmed by 2 bases and the J gene end by 0 bases; junction bases not matched to a gene: 10. The CDR3 protein is CATSDSGTGGGPDSNQPQHF. Here the CDR3 DNA reads TGTGCCACCAGTGATTCCGGGACAGGGGGCGGGCCGGATAGCAATCAGCCCCAGCATTTT.